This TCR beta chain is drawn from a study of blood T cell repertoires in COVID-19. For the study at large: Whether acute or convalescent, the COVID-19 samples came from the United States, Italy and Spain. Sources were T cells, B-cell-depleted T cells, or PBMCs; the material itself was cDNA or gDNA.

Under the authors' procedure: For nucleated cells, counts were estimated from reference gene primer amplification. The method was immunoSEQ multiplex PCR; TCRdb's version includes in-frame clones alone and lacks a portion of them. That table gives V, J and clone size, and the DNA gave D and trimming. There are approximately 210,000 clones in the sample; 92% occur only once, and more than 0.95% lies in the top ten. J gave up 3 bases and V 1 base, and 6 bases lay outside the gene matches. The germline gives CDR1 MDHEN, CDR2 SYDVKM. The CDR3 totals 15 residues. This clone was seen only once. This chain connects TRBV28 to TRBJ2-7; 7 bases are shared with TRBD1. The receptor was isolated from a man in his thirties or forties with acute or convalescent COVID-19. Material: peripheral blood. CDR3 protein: CASSLSRTGIYEQYF. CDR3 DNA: TGTGCCAGCAGTTTATCCCGGACAGGTATCTACGAGCAGTACTTC.